The entry below describes one T cell receptor beta chain. Its specificity is not known. TCRdb's table, derived via immunoSEQ multiplex PCR, lists solely in-frame clones and lacks some. The table lists 20,000 or so clones, roughly 79% of them singletons. These data come from a study of T cell responses to AZD1222 COVID-19 vaccine. Second-dose intervals of approximately 4 or approximately 12 weeks were pooled. Whole-study results and caveats: The study reported that nearly half of spike-specific TCRs target unmutated variant regions. Seropositive AZD1222 recipients at baseline numbered only five or six.

The TCR sequence derives from an adult who received the AZD1222 COVID-19 vaccine. The source was peripheral blood, collected 28 days after the second AZD1222 dose.

Written as DNA, the CDR3 is TGTGCCAGCAGCCCCATCACCGGGGAGCTGTTTTTT. This gives the protein CASSPITGELFF. The V and J genes are TRBV11-3 and TRBJ2-2, with D unclear. The CDR3 has 12 amino acids. Trimming removed 5 bases from V and 4 bases from J, with 5 bases in between. Germline CDR1 and CDR2: SGHNT and YENEEA.